These 15 T cell receptor beta chains share one sample of origin, sequenced in a study of blood T cell repertoires in COVID-19. Clones were sequenced by immunoSEQ multiplex PCR, and TCRdb holds only the in-frame ones, with some missing. The table records 170,000 or so clones, around 86% of them present only once. Sequencing input: peripheral blood. These receptors came from a man between 50 and 59 years old with active or convalescent COVID-19.

V gene TRBV15 combines with J gene TRBJ2-7, with TRBD2 matching over 13 bases. CDR1 is LNHNV and CDR2 is YYDKDF in the germline V gene (reference sequence). Losses at the gene ends were 6 bases for V and 3 bases for J; bases not matched to a gene: 5. The CDR3 covers 15 residues. In DNA, the CDR3 is TGTGCCACCAGACAGGGGACTAGCGGGAACTACGAGCAGTACTTC. Translation: CATRQGTSGNYEQYF.

The chain carries TRBV5-1 and TRBJ2-7; D is possibly TRBD1 (6 bases). The ends were cut back, 2 bases at V and 3 bases at J, with 15 bases in the middle. The CDR3 length is 15 residues. Germline values: CDR1 SGHRS, CDR2 YFSETQ. The CDR3 sequence is CASSLTQGLRYEQYF. The CDR3, as DNA: TGCGCCAGCAGCTTAACGCAGGGGCTACGCTACGAGCAGTACTTC.

This rearrangement joins TRBV4-2 to TRBJ2-2, with TRBD1 as a possible D gene (6 bases). This CDR3 has 17 residues. The V gene lost 7 bases and the J gene lost 2 bases, with 20 bases spanning the gap. The germline V gene has CDR1 LGHNA and CDR2 YNFKEQ. In DNA form, the CDR3 reads TGTGCCAGCACCCTCGAGGTACAGGGAACAAACACCGGGGAGCTGTTTTTT. Protein sequence: CASTLEVQGTNTGELFF.

This sequence joins TRBV5-1 and TRBJ2-7; a weak D match, TRBD2 (6 bases). The CDR3 covers 15 residues. V shed 2 bases and J shed 3 bases, with 15 bases lying between them. Germline values: CDR1 SGHRS, CDR2 YFSETQ. The CDR3 loop is CASSFVAAQGYEQYF. The CDR3, as DNA: TGCGCCAGCAGCTTTGTAGCGGCTCAGGGCTACGAGCAGTACTTC.

This clone showed up just a few times. The V call is TRBV2, the J call TRBJ2-1; TRBD1 matches at 9 bases. The ends lost 6 bases at V and 12 bases at J; junction bases unmatched: 6. This CDR3 has 12 residues. Germline V gene lookup returns CDR1 SNHLY and CDR2 FYNNEI. Here the CDR3 DNA reads TGTGCCAGCAGGGAACAGGGGGCCCGGCAGTTCTTC. It yields the protein CASREQGARQFF.

The rearrangement joins TRBV2 to TRBJ2-6, with D hard to call. The CDR3 is made up of 14 amino acids. V gave up 6 bases and J gave up 0 bases, with 6 bases separating them. Germline V gene sequence: CDR1 SNHLY, CDR2 FYNNEI. The CDR3 loop reads CASSPGSGANVLTF. The CDR3 DNA is TGTGCCAGCAGCCCGGGCTCTGGGGCCAACGTCCTGACTTTC.

The rearrangement links TRBV10-1 to TRBJ2-1; TRBD2 aligns across 15 bases. Germline V gives CDR1 WNHNN, CDR2 SYGVQD (reference sequence). V lost 3 bases to trimming and J lost 8 bases; unmatched junction nucleotides: 8. This CDR3 contains 17 residues. The CDR3 DNA reads as TGCGCCAGCAGTGAAACTACCGGGACTAGCGGGAGGCATGAGCAGTTCTTC. This encodes CASSETTGTSGRHEQFF.

V and J are TRBV7-6 and TRBJ1-1; D unresolved. CDR1 and CDR2 (germline): SGHVS, FNYEAQ. V was cut by 8 bases and J by 1 base, with 5 bases left in between. The CDR3 consists of 11 residues. CDR3 sequence reads: CASGRNTEAFF. The CDR3 DNA is TGTGCCAGCGGGCGGAACACTGAAGCTTTCTTT.

The chain couples TRBV5-1 to TRBJ2-1; TRBD2 is a possible D gene (7 bases). Deletions cut 1 base from V and 2 bases from J, with 13 bases between. CDR3 size: 16 residues. The germline CDR1 and CDR2 sequences are SGHRS and YFSETQ. In nucleotides, the CDR3 is TGCGCCAGCAGCTTGTTAGGGCGGGGGCCCTACAATGAGCAGTTCTTC. Protein: CASSLLGRGPYNEQFF.

V and J are TRBV2 and TRBJ1-2; D gene ambiguous. V gave up 3 bases and J gave up 8 bases, with 19 bases separating them. CDR3 length equals 15 residues. The V gene's germline CDR1 is SNHLY and CDR2 FYNNEI. The CDR3 nucleotides read TGTGCCAGCAGTGACGGTCAGGCACAACTCGGAGGCTACACCTTC. Translation gives CASSDGQAQLGGYTF.

The rearrangement links TRBV7-6 to TRBJ2-2; maybe TRBD1 (6 bases). Germline V gives CDR1 SGHVS, CDR2 FNYEAQ. Deletions cut 3 bases from V and 5 bases from J, with 13 bases between. This CDR3 region has 15 residues. The CDR3 region is CASSFGQYSTGELFF. CDR3 DNA: TGTGCCAGCAGCTTTGGACAGTATAGTACCGGGGAGCTGTTTTTT.

This clone was observed once. This chain uses TRBV20-1 with TRBJ1-4; D unresolved. CDR3 length: 11 amino acids. Germline values: CDR1 DFQATT, CDR2 SNEGSKA (reference sequence). V was clipped by 5 bases and J by 12 bases, with 13 bases between them. The CDR3 DNA reads as TGCAGTGCTCGCCCTTGGGAGGAACTGTTTTTT. This sequence encodes CSARPWEELFF.

The chain employs TRBV5-1 and TRBJ1-3; 7 bases are shared with TRBD1. The V gene's germline CDR1 is SGHRS and CDR2 YFSETQ. The CDR3 length is 18 residues. With 0 bases clipped from V and 1 base from J, the junction kept 10 bases outside the gene matches. Here the CDR3 DNA reads TGCGCCAGCAGCTTGGCCCCAACAGGGGCTAATTCTGGAAACACCATATATTTT. Translated, it gives CASSLAPTGANSGNTIYF.

V usage is TRBV6-4 and J usage is TRBJ2-4; D might be TRBD1 (5 bases). The CDR3 is made up of 15 amino acids. Trimming stripped 7 bases from V and 0 bases from J, with 13 bases between. CDR1 is MRHNA, CDR2 SNTAGT, per germline. The CDR3 is CASTDSLLAKNIQYF. In DNA, the CDR3 is TGTGCCAGCACCGACAGTTTACTAGCCAAAAACATTCAGTACTTC.

This clone has a handful of counts. This chain joins TRBV6-2 or TRBV6-3 and TRBJ2-2; tentative D call: TRBD1 (6 bases). The V and J ends lost 4 bases and 6 bases respectively, with 15 bases between them. Germline CDR1 MNHEY, CDR2 SVGEGT. The CDR3 spans 15 residues. CDR3 in amino acids: CASSFQGPGAGELFF. The CDR3 DNA follows: TGTGCCAGCAGTTTCCAGGGCCCAGGGGCCGGGGAGCTGTTTTTT.